The rows below give T cell receptor beta chains drawn from one sample of a study of intratumoral heterogeneity in liver cancer. Sequenced by immunoSEQ multiplex PCR; TCRdb stores in-frame clones only, minus some. The sample holds roughly 2,700 clones; about 64% are singletons and the top ten take 45%. This specimen consisted of tumor tissue, obtained before any cancer treatment. All receptors derive from a woman aged 65 to 85 with hepatocellular carcinoma. The CDR3 runs from the conserved cysteine through the conserved F or W. The D gene is left open where the match is weak. Clone size is given for some rows only: seen once, a few or many times, or a class if the clone is expanded.

clone_size	j_call	d_call	v_call	cdr3_aa	cdr3_nt
NA	TRBJ2-5	NA	TRBV5-1	CASSPVPKETQYF	TGCGCCAGCAGCCCCGTCCCTAAGGAGACCCAGTACTTC
NA	TRBJ1-5	NA	TRBV7-8	CASSPGGSNQPQHF	TGTGCCAGCAGCCCCGGGGGAAGCAATCAGCCCCAGCATTTT
NA	TRBJ1-1	TRBD1	TRBV27	CASTPQGVGTEAFF	TGTGCCAGTACACCACAGGGGGTCGGCACTGAAGCTTTCTTT
few	TRBJ1-1	NA	TRBV27	CASREPALGTEAFF	TGTGCCAGCCGAGAACCCGCCTTGGGCACTGAAGCTTTCTTT
medium-sized	TRBJ1-4	NA	TRBV7-8	CASSLEAINEKLFF	TGTGCCAGCAGCTTAGAAGCTATTAATGAAAAACTGTTTTTT
NA	TRBJ2-3	NA	TRBV5-4	CASSLWSTDTQYF	TGTGCCAGCAGCTTGTGGAGCACAGATACGCAGTATTTT
medium-sized	TRBJ2-3	TRBD1	TRBV18	CASSPGQGLFLSTDTQYF	TGTGCCAGCTCACCGGGACAGGGACTTTTCCTTAGCACAGATACGCAGTATTTT
NA	TRBJ1-1	NA	TRBV27	CASSLLQKNTEAFF	TGTGCCAGCAGTTTACTACAAAAGAACACTGAAGCTTTCTTT
NA	TRBJ1-2	TRBD1	TRBV6-6	CASSGQAPYGYTF	TGTGCCAGCAGTGGACAGGCCCCCTATGGCTACACCTTC
NA	TRBJ2-1	NA	TRBV30	CACRGDNEQFF	TGTGCCTGTCGAGGGGACAATGAGCAGTTCTTC
NA	TRBJ1-3	NA	TRBV29-1	CSVDGGSGNTIYF	TGCAGCGTTGATGGAGGGAGTGGAAACACCATATATTTT
NA	TRBJ1-1	NA	TRBV27	CASSLATGTEAFF	TGTGCCAGCAGTCTTGCAACAGGGACTGAAGCTTTCTTT
NA	TRBJ2-3	NA	TRBV7-9	CASSLGDGGPSTDTQYF	TGTGCCAGCAGCTTAGGGGACGGAGGTCCTAGCACAGATACGCAGTATTTT
NA	TRBJ2-3	NA	TRBV7-9	CASSPQGGDTQYF	TGTGCCAGCAGCCCCCAGGGTGGAGATACGCAGTATTTT
NA	TRBJ1-1	NA	TRBV7-9	CASSPGRGTEAFF	TGTGCCAGCAGCCCAGGGAGGGGTACTGAAGCTTTCTTT
NA	TRBJ2-5	TRBD1	TRBV7-6	CASSLGQGANQYF	TGTGCCAGCAGCTTAGGGCAGGGGGCGAACCAGTACTTC
few	TRBJ2-3	TRBD2	TRBV3-1/TRBV3-2	CASSQAPAGSTDTQYF	TGTGCCAGCAGCCAAGCCCCAGCGGGAAGCACAGATACGCAGTATTTT
few	TRBJ2-7	NA	TRBV20-1	CSARDGREQYF	TGCAGTGCTAGAGACGGTCGCGAGCAGTACTTC
few	TRBJ1-1	NA	TRBV3-1/TRBV3-2	CASSPQRGVNTEAFF	TGTGCCAGCAGCCCTCAGCGGGGGGTGAACACTGAAGCTTTCTTT
NA	TRBJ2-1	NA	TRBV5-1	CASSWGRDQGNEQFF	TGCGCCAGCAGTTGGGGCAGGGATCAAGGGAATGAGCAGTTCTTC
once	TRBJ1-3	NA	TRBV25-1	CASSEGGTVVGGNTIYF	TGTGCCAGCAGTGAGGGAGGGACGGTGGTGGGGGGAAACACCATATATTTT
NA	TRBJ2-5	TRBD2	TRBV20-1	CSASGGSTRQTQYF	TGCAGTGCTAGTGGCGGGAGTACCAGGCAGACCCAGTACTTC
once	TRBJ2-1	TRBD2	TRBV7-9	CASSSEFRRGGNEQFF	TGTGCCAGCAGCTCTGAGTTTCGGCGGGGAGGGAATGAGCAGTTCTTC
NA	TRBJ2-2	NA	TRBV30	CAWSKGVNTGELFF	TGTGCCTGGAGTAAGGGGGTAAACACCGGGGAGCTGTTTTTT
NA	TRBJ2-7	NA	TRBV12-3/TRBV12-4	CASSWTGYEQYF	TGTGCCAGCAGTTGGACTGGGTACGAGCAGTACTTC